These 32 T cell receptor beta chains originate from one sample sequenced in a study of breast tumors, draining lymph nodes, adjacent tissues. MiXCR was run by TCRdb on the multiplex PCR reads, yielding one entry per CDR3 protein. The repertoire has 150,000 to 200,000 distinct CDR3 sequences, 30% to 35% of them found once; the top ten carry around 4.5%. Breast cancer patients provided tissue from their axillary draining lymph nodes. The specimen was axillary lymph node tissue. These receptors all come from a female donor with breast cancer. Some clones in this sample may be carry-over from other donors' samples.

The table lists this clonotype with a few counts. This chain connects TRBV6-4 to TRBJ2-1, with TRBD1 matching over 9 bases. Per germline, CDR1 MRHNA and CDR2 SNTAGT. J gave up 3 bases and V 5 bases, and 5 bases lay outside the gene matches. The CDR3 consists of 15 residues. CDR3 nucleotide sequence: TGTGCCAGCAGTCACCTGACAGGGGGCTACAATGAGCAGTTCTTC. This translates into CASSHLTGGYNEQFF.

This clonotype has a count of ten or more. The chain recombines TRBV12-3 or TRBV12-4 with TRBJ1-5, with D maybe TRBD1 (6 bases). There are 14 residues in the CDR3. The V gene lost 5 bases and the J gene lost 4 bases, with 12 bases spanning the gap. The CDR3 loop is CASSLGQTNQPQHF. The CDR3 region has the DNA TGTGCCAGCAGTCTCGGACAGACAAATCAGCCCCAGCATTTT.

This clonotype came up a few times. The chain links TRBV6-5 to TRBJ2-3; D is unresolved. Deletions cut 6 bases from V and 0 bases from J, with 10 bases between. This CDR3 has 14 residues. The germline gives CDR1 MNHEY, CDR2 SVGAGI. The CDR3 sequence is CASSSVRSTDTQYF. Written as DNA, the CDR3 is TGTGCCAGCAGCTCCGTCAGGAGCACAGATACGCAGTATTTT.

The rearrangement joins TRBV25-1 to TRBJ1-6; no reliable D call. The germline CDR1 and CDR2 sequences are MGHDK and SYGVNS. The CDR3 spans 15 residues. V lost 4 bases to trimming and J lost 2 bases, with 9 bases between them. The CDR3 DNA reads TGTGCCAGCAGTGGAGAGGGTGCCTATAATTCACCCCTCCACTTT. This encodes CASSGEGAYNSPLHF.

A single count supports this clonotype. The chain links TRBV4-1 to TRBJ2-6; D is undetermined. The CDR3 contains 13 residues. Deletions cut 7 bases from V and 4 bases from J, with 8 bases between. The germline V gene has CDR1 MGHRA and CDR2 YSYEKL. CDR3 nucleotides: TGCGCCAGCACCGATCCGGGGGCCAACGTCCTGACTTTC. Translated: CASTDPGANVLTF.

The chain carries TRBV20-1 and TRBJ1-4; a weak D match, TRBD1 (5 bases). The CDR3 spans 13 residues. CDR1 DFQATT and CDR2 SNEGSKA come from the germline V gene (reference sequence). Trimming stripped 3 bases from V and 8 bases from J, with 13 bases between. CDR3 bases: TGCAGTGCTAGTTTGGAGGGGTTGGAAAAACTGTTTTTT. Its translation: CSASLEGLEKLFF.

In this sample, this clonotype turned up many times. The chain carries TRBV7-8 and TRBJ2-3, with 11 bases identical to TRBD2. CDR3 size: 17 residues. Germline values: CDR1 SGHVS, CDR2 FQNEAQ. Trimming removed 5 bases from V and 7 bases from J; junction bases left unmatched: 14. CDR3 DNA: TGTGCCAGCAGCCCCGCCGGCTTAGCGGGAGGGCACTATACGCAGTATTTT. It specifies CASSPAGLAGGHYTQYF.

A remark on this clonotype: This clone may be a read error of a much larger clone one base away. This sequence joins TRBV2 and TRBJ2-7, with D possibly being TRBD2 (6 bases). The CDR3 runs 12 residues. Germline V gene sequence: CDR1 SNHLY, CDR2 FYNNEI. Trimming removed 8 bases from V and 1 base from J, with 9 bases in between. The CDR3 spells CASGGLSYEQYF. CDR3 in DNA: TGTGCCAGCGGAGGGTTGTCCTACGAGCAGTACTTC.

This clonotype was recorded only once. The CDR3 region is CASRPGGVTGEQYF. Written as DNA, the CDR3 is TGTGCCAGCAGACCCGGGGGAGTGACAGGCGAGCAGTACTTC. The J gene is TRBJ2-7, the V gene TRBV12-3 or TRBV12-4; the D gene could be TRBD1 or TRBD2 (6 bases each). V gave up 6 bases and J gave up 6 bases, with 18 bases separating them. This CDR3 spans 14 amino acids.

V is TRBV6-5 and J is TRBJ2-1, with D unresolved. CDR3 length: 16 amino acids. Germline CDR1 is MNHEY and CDR2 is SVGAGI. The V end lost 6 bases, the J end lost 2 bases, and 17 bases lay between the germline ends. Written as DNA, the CDR3 is TGTGCCAGCAGCCTGACACTTCAGATCACCTACAATGAGCAGTTCTTC. It codes for CASSLTLQITYNEQFF.

The chain uses TRBV3-1 and TRBJ2-1; 7 nucleotides line up with TRBD1. Germline V gene lookup returns CDR1 LGHDT and CDR2 YNNKEL (reference sequence). The CDR3 sequence is 16 residues long. V dropped 3 bases and J dropped 1; count of bases not matched to a gene: 6. CDR3 loop: CASSHGTEGSYNEQFF. The CDR3 DNA reads as TGTGCCAGCAGCCATGGGACAGAAGGATCCTACAATGAGCAGTTCTTC.

This clonotype was counted ten times or more. The chain combines TRBV7-9 with TRBJ2-1; D not certain. V was pared by 2 bases and J by 7 bases, with 18 bases between. The germline gives CDR1 SEHNR, CDR2 FQNEAQ (reference sequence). There are 16 residues in the CDR3. The CDR3 DNA sequence: TGTGCCAGCAGCTTACGGTTGGGAAATGGACCAAATGAGCAGTTCTTC. Protein: CASSLRLGNGPNEQFF.

This clonotype was observed many times. The V call is TRBV6-5, the J call TRBJ1-5, with 7 nucleotides matching TRBD1. The germline V gene encodes CDR1 MNHEY and CDR2 SVGAGI. This CDR3 is built from 17 residues. After removal of 2 bases from V and 1 base from J, the junction contained 8 bases not matched to a gene. The CDR3 here is CASSYAFRGLSNQPQHF. CDR3 nucleotide sequence: TGTGCCAGCAGTTACGCATTCAGGGGGTTAAGCAATCAGCCCCAGCATTTT.

Notes on this clonotype: Here the CDR3 omits its conserved ending phenylalanine or tryptophan, so a read error is the likely source. The DNA is omitted, as the CDR3 cannot be located on it reliably, and the CDR3 follows TCRdb's listing. The genes are TRBV9 and TRBJ2-3; the table assigns TRBD2, which was not confirmed against the DNA. Termini included, the CDR3 measures 11 amino acids. Per germline, CDR1 SGDLS and CDR2 YYNGEE. The CDR3 here is CASSVAFSGNY.

This clonotype came up many times. The V and J genes are TRBV20-1 and TRBJ2-2, with 7 bases that match TRBD1. Unmatched junction bases numbered 8, after V lost 2 bases and J lost 2 bases. This CDR3 spans 16 amino acids. From germline, CDR1 is DFQATT and CDR2 SNEGSKA (reference sequence). CDR3 region: CSARLGDSRNTGELFF. The CDR3 DNA reads as TGCAGTGCTAGATTGGGGGACAGTCGTAACACCGGGGAGCTGTTTTTT.

In regard to this clonotype: A much larger clone is a single base away; this may be a read error. V gene TRBV6-6 combines with J gene TRBJ1-4, with unresolved D. Germline V CDR1 and CDR2: MNHNY, SVGAGI (reference sequence). Trimming stripped 5 bases from V and 5 bases from J, with 12 bases between. The CDR3 extends over 14 amino acids. This chain's CDR3 is CASSHEKLNEKLFF. In DNA, the CDR3 is TGTGCCAGCAGTCACGAAAAGCTGAATGAAAAACTGTTTTTT.

In regard to this clonotype: The junction differs from germline at one of its ends, possibly a read error. The chain uses TRBV15 and TRBJ2-4; tentative D call: TRBD1 (7 bases). The CDR3 length is 20 residues. Germline CDR1 and CDR2: LNHNV and YYDKDF (reference sequence). The CDR3 loop is CATSRDSAFSGGQEGNIHYF. The DNA of the CDR3 is TGTGCCACCAGCAGAGATTCGGCGTTTTCAGGGGGGCAGGAAGGAAACATTCACTACTTC.

This clonotype was observed a handful of times. One junction end does not reproduce the germline sequence, and a read error may be involved. This chain links TRBV7-9 with TRBJ2-5; 10 bases are a match to TRBD2. The CDR3 is made up of 17 amino acids. The germline V gene encodes CDR1 SEHNR and CDR2 FQNEAQ (reference sequence). In nucleotides, the CDR3 is TGTGCCAGCAGCCTAGGCCTAGCGGGGGCGTACCAAGAGCCCCAGTACTTC. Translation gives CASSLGLAGAYQEPQYF. The full variable domain, in which reference TRBV7-9 and TRBJ2-5 provide the parts outside the CDR3, is DTGVSQNPRHKITKRGQNVTFRCDPISEHNRLYWYRQTLGQGPEFLTYFQNEAQLEKSRLLSDRFSAERPKGSFSTLEIQRTEQGDSAMYLCASSLGLAGAYQEPQYFGPGTRLLVL.

This clonotype was picked up many times. The V call is TRBV11-2, the J call TRBJ2-1, with a weak D call TRBD2 (6 bases). From germline, CDR1 is SGHAT and CDR2 FQNNGV. The CDR3 contains 12 residues. Trimming shortened V by 3 bases and J by 9 bases, and 9 bases separated the two germline ends. The CDR3 loop is CASSFWRGEQFF. In DNA form, the CDR3 reads TGTGCCAGCAGCTTTTGGCGGGGTGAGCAGTTCTTC.

This clonotype came up many times. This chain joins TRBV14 and TRBJ2-1; weak D call: TRBD2 (5 bases). Germline V gene data show CDR1 as SGHDN and CDR2 as FVKESK. Trimming shortened V by 0 bases and J by 3 bases, and 18 bases separated the two germline ends. This CDR3 spans 18 amino acids. Here the CDR3 reads CASSQEAPWRGNYNEQFF. The CDR3 DNA follows: TGTGCCAGCAGCCAAGAAGCCCCATGGAGAGGGAACTACAATGAGCAGTTCTTC.

The gene calls are TRBV7-3 and TRBJ2-7; D possibly corresponds to TRBD1 (5 bases). Trimming left V 5 bases short and J 6 bases short, with 20 bases between. Per germline, CDR1 SGHTA and CDR2 FQGTGA. CDR3 size: 15 residues. In DNA form, the CDR3 reads TGTGCCAGCAGCAGAGCTGGGGCTCCGCTGGGCGAGCAGTACTTC. Encoded protein: CASSRAGAPLGEQYF. The variable domain in full, with the rest retrieved from reference TRBV7-3 and TRBJ2-7, is GAGVSQTPSNKVTEKGKYVELRCDPISGHTALYWYRQSLGQGPEFLIYFQGTGAADDSGLPNDRFFAVRPEGSVSTLKIQRTERGDSAVYLCASSRAGAPLGEQYFGPGTRLTVT.

This clonotype came up many times. J is TRBJ2-7 and V is TRBV19, with TRBD1 identical over 7 bases. Germline lookup yields CDR1 LNHDA and CDR2 SQIVND (reference sequence). V lost 5 bases to trimming and J lost 2 bases; unmatched junction nucleotides: 9. The CDR3 is 15 amino acids. CDR3 coding DNA: TGTGCCAGTAGTCGCGACAGGGAGTCCACCTACGAGCAGTACTTC. The encoded protein is CASSRDRESTYEQYF.

A word on this clonotype: Being one base from a much bigger clone, this may be a read error. The rearrangement uses TRBV5-4 and TRBJ2-7; D is uncertain. CDR3 length equals 13 residues. Germline CDR1 SGHNT, CDR2 YYREEE (reference sequence). V lost 4 bases to trimming and J lost 2 bases, with 10 bases between them. CDR3 DNA sequence: TGTGCCAGCAGCCAAAAGGCGGCCTACGAGCAGTACTTC. Translated: CASSQKAAYEQYF.

This rearrangement joins TRBV20-1 to TRBJ1-1; 8 nucleotides align to TRBD1. The CDR3 contains 15 residues. The trim removed 5 bases at V and 1 base at J, leaving 9 bases unmatched. From germline, CDR1 is DFQATT and CDR2 SNEGSKA (reference sequence). CDR3 nucleotide sequence: TGCAGTGCTGGGGACAGGACGGCGGGGAACACTGAAGCTTTCTTT. Its translation: CSAGDRTAGNTEAFF.

This clonotype came up many times. The CDR3 bases are TGTGCCAGCAGCTTAAGGGACAGGGCCTACGAGCAGTACTTC. Translating it yields CASSLRDRAYEQYF. The chain carries TRBV5-8 and TRBJ2-7, with 9 bases that match TRBD1. Germline V gene sequence: CDR1 SGHTS, CDR2 YDEGEE. The length of the CDR3 is 14 residues. Trimming removed 2 bases from V and 2 bases from J; junction bases left unmatched: 2. Combining the CDR3 with reference TRBV5-8 and TRBJ2-7 gives the whole variable domain EAGVTQSPTHLIKTRGQQATLRCSPISGHTSVYWYQQALGLGLQFLLWYDEGEERNRGNFPPRFSGRQFPNYSSELNVNALELEDSALYLCASSLRDRAYEQYFGPGTRLTVT.

This clonotype was detected a few times. The rearrangement links TRBV6-5 to TRBJ2-2; D is ambiguous. Trimming left V 0 bases short and J 9 bases short, with 2 bases between. Germline V gene data show CDR1 as MNHEY and CDR2 as SVGAGI. This CDR3 is built from 11 residues. The CDR3 DNA sequence: TGTGCCAGCAGTTACTCGTGGGAGCTGTTTTTT. It codes for CASSYSWELFF.

The V gene is TRBV2, the J gene TRBJ1-6; D might be TRBD1 (5 bases). This CDR3 comprises 14 residues. V dropped 6 bases and J dropped 9 bases, with 15 bases sitting between them. Looked up from germline, CDR1 is SNHLY and CDR2 is FYNNEI. In nucleotides, the CDR3 is TGTGCCAGCAGCGCAAATACAGGAGTTTCACCCCTCCACTTT. It is translated as CASSANTGVSPLHF.

This clonotype was counted at least ten times. The CDR3 bases are TGCAGTGCCCAGGGGGGATTCTATGGCTACACCTTC. It encodes CSAQGGFYGYTF. The rearrangement joins TRBV20-1 to TRBJ1-2; 7 bases are a match to TRBD1. Germline trimming cut 6 bases from V and 4 bases from J; bases unmatched to any gene: 5. The CDR3 extends over 12 amino acids. The germline V gene encodes CDR1 DFQATT and CDR2 SNEGSKA (reference sequence).

This clonotype occurred a few times. Here the CDR3 omits its conserved ending phenylalanine or tryptophan, so a read error is the likely source. V is TRBV7-9 and J is TRBJ2-1; TRBD1 matches 7 bases. Looked up from germline, CDR1 is SEHNR and CDR2 is FQNEAQ (reference sequence). Trimming at V came to 3 bases and at J to 8 bases, leaving 7 bases not matched to a gene. CDR3 length: 14 amino acids. In DNA, the CDR3 is TGTGCCAGCAGCTTTGGGACAGTTGGGGATGAGCAGTTCCTC. It encodes CASSFGTVGDEQFL.

A word on this clonotype: This CDR3 fails to terminate in the conserved phenylalanine or tryptophan, so it likely reflects a read error. The DNA is left out, because the CDR3 cannot be placed on it with certainty; the CDR3 is given as TCRdb lists it. The CDR3: CASSPIAT. V is TRBV18 and J is TRBJ1-6. The CDR3 adds up to 8 amino acids, both ends counted. Germline CDR1 and CDR2: KGHSH and LQKENI.

This clonotype was detected many times. The V call is TRBV29-1, the J call TRBJ2-3; D is unresolved. Trimming cost V 8 bases and J 7 bases, with 10 bases left between them. CDR1 and CDR2 from the germline V gene are SQVTM and ANQGSEA. The CDR3 consists of 10 residues. The CDR3 DNA is TGCAGCTATATAGCCAATACGCAGTATTTT. It translates to CSYIANTQYF.

This clonotype was seen only a few times. A much larger clone lies a single base off, so this may be a read error. The chain couples TRBV4-2 to TRBJ2-7, with 8 bases that match TRBD1. The germline V gene encodes CDR1 LGHNA and CDR2 YNFKEQ. This CDR3 comprises 16 residues. This CDR3 reads CASSQGWDRSSYEQCF. Written as DNA, the CDR3 is TGTGCCAGCAGCCAAGGATGGGACAGGAGCTCCTACGAGCAGTGCTTC.